A single sample is the source of the 18 T cell receptor beta chains below, sequenced in a study of CD8 T cells in Susac syndrome. About 0.5 to 1 ug RNA was reverse transcribed with random hexamers. A single record per CDR3 protein comes from TCRdb applying MiXCR to the immunoSEQ multiplex PCR reads. The table records some 120,000 distinct CDR3 sequences, over 90% of them present only once. Source material: CD4+ T cells from PBMCs. The receptors derive from a human donor in good health.

The chain couples TRBV11-2 to TRBJ1-1; D ambiguous. Germline loops: CDR1 SGHAT, CDR2 FQNNGV. The CDR3 has 14 residues. V was pared by 6 bases and J by 7 bases, with 18 bases between. The CDR3 sequence: CASRPGFGDYEAFF. CDR3 DNA: TGTGCCAGCAGACCCGGGTTCGGTGATTATGAAGCTTTCTTT.

This chain joins TRBV7-2 and TRBJ2-5, with D perhaps TRBD2 (5 bases). CDR3 length: 15 amino acids. Trimming shortened V by 1 base and J by 4 bases, and 13 bases separated the two germline ends. Looked up from germline, CDR1 is SGHTA and CDR2 is FQGNSA. The CDR3 protein is CASSLGAVDGETQYF. The DNA of the CDR3 is TGTGCCAGCAGCTTAGGAGCGGTGGACGGAGAGACCCAGTACTTC.

V is TRBV6-2 or TRBV6-3 and J is TRBJ2-3; D not resolved. V was shortened by 5 bases and J by 8 bases, with 8 bases between the two germline ends. In germline, CDR1 is MNHEY, CDR2 SVGEGT. There are 11 residues in the CDR3. The CDR3 DNA is TGTGCCAGCAGTCAAGTCCTTACGCAGTATTTT. It specifies CASSQVLTQYF.

The chain couples TRBV7-9 to TRBJ1-2; weak D call: TRBD1 (5 bases). V was clipped by 5 bases and J by 2 bases, with 18 bases between them. The CDR3 contains 16 residues. Germline CDR1 and CDR2: SEHNR and FQNEAQ (reference sequence). CDR3 amino acids: CASSVGVVGLNYGYTF. CDR3 nucleotide sequence: TGTGCCAGCAGCGTAGGGGTGGTGGGTCTCAACTATGGCTACACCTTC.

This chain joins TRBV19 and TRBJ2-7, with D tentatively TRBD1 or TRBD2 (5 bases each). Germline assignment: CDR1 LNHDA and CDR2 SQIVND (reference sequence). The V end was cut by 0 bases, the J end by 3 bases, with 15 bases between. The CDR3 extends over 16 amino acids. The DNA of the CDR3 is TGTGCCAGTAGTATAGACGGGGCATACCCGATCTACGAGCAGTACTTC. This gives the protein CASSIDGAYPIYEQYF.

This rearrangement joins TRBV2 to TRBJ1-1, with a possible D match to TRBD1 (5 bases). Trimming shortened V by 0 bases and J by 4 bases, and 9 bases separated the two germline ends. This CDR3 comprises 14 residues. The germline V gene has CDR1 SNHLY and CDR2 FYNNEI. The CDR3 sequence: CASSEAQGPTEAFF. The CDR3, as DNA: TGTGCCAGCAGTGAAGCGCAGGGCCCCACTGAAGCTTTCTTT.

The chain recombines TRBV6-2 or TRBV6-3 with TRBJ2-7; D remains unclear. CDR1 and CDR2 from the germline V gene are MNHEY and SVGEGT. CDR3 length equals 15 residues. V was cut by 5 bases and J by 5 bases, with 19 bases left in between. This CDR3 reads CASSRSESSRNEQYF. The CDR3, as DNA: TGTGCCAGCAGTCGCTCAGAATCCAGCAGGAACGAGCAGTACTTC.

This chain links TRBV6-6 with TRBJ2-1; D might be TRBD2 (7 bases). V lost 7 bases to trimming and J lost 8 bases, with 15 bases between them. The CDR3 totals 13 residues. Looked up from germline, CDR1 is MNHNY and CDR2 is SVGAGI (reference sequence). The DNA for the CDR3 is TGTGCCAGCACCTGGGGGGGCTTGGATGAGCAGTTCTTC. Translated, it gives CASTWGGLDEQFF.

The chain carries TRBV2 and TRBJ2-3; D remains unclear. The ends were cut back, 2 bases at V and 0 bases at J, with 9 bases in the middle. CDR1 is SNHLY, CDR2 FYNNEI, per germline. The length of the CDR3 is 15 residues. The CDR3 spells CASSEWAVSTDTQYF. The CDR3 DNA reads TGTGCCAGCAGTGAATGGGCAGTTAGCACAGATACGCAGTATTTT.

The chain links TRBV2 to TRBJ2-7; D is possibly TRBD2 (5 bases). The CDR3 extends over 14 amino acids. V was trimmed by 2 bases and J by 6 bases, leaving 14 bases between them. CDR1 is SNHLY and CDR2 is FYNNEI in the germline V gene. The CDR3, as DNA: TGTGCCAGCAGTGAATGGGCTAGCCTCGGCGAGCAGTACTTC. Translated, it gives CASSEWASLGEQYF.

The CDR3: CASSRNHDEQYF. In DNA, the CDR3 is TGTGCCAGCAGTAGAAACCACGACGAGCAGTACTTC. The J gene is TRBJ2-7, the V gene TRBV27; no clear D gene. Germline CDR1 is MNHEY and CDR2 is SMNVEV (reference sequence). CDR3 length equals 12 residues. Deletions cut 5 bases from V and 5 bases from J, with 10 bases between.

The CDR3 DNA sequence: TGTGCCAGCAGTCTTCTAGGGGGGACCCAGTACTTC. It specifies CASSLLGGTQYF. V is TRBV11-1 and J is TRBJ2-5; possible D gene TRBD1, 6 bases. The germline CDR1 and CDR2 sequences are SGHAT and FQDESV (reference sequence). CDR3 length: 12 residues. Trimming cost V 6 bases and J 7 bases, with 12 bases left between them.

The rearrangement joins TRBV29-1 to TRBJ1-1; D not resolved. CDR1 SQVTM and CDR2 ANQGSEA come from the germline V gene. V lost 3 bases and J lost 1, with 9 bases in between. This CDR3 is 13 amino acids long. The CDR3 DNA reads TGCAGCGTTGAGAAGATGGAGAACACTGAAGCTTTCTTT. It codes for CSVEKMENTEAFF.

This clonotype was seen only once. DNA of the CDR3: TGTGCCAGCAGCGTGGGGACAGGGACGGGTCAGCCCCAGCATTTT. As protein: CASSVGTGTGQPQHF. The chain carries TRBV9 and TRBJ1-5; the match to TRBD1 covers 9 bases. CDR3 length equals 15 residues. V dropped 2 bases and J dropped 6; count of bases not matched to a gene: 6. Germline V gene data show CDR1 as SGDLS and CDR2 as YYNGEE.

The gene calls are TRBV9 and TRBJ2-1, with D unresolved. CDR1 SGDLS and CDR2 YYNGEE come from the germline V gene. CDR3 length: 14 amino acids. Trimming removed 2 bases at V and 5 bases at J, with 11 bases between. Here the CDR3 DNA reads TGTGCCAGCAGCGTGTTTGTGGAACACAATGAGCAGTTCTTC. Protein product: CASSVFVEHNEQFF.

A single count supports this clonotype. The J gene is TRBJ2-5, the V gene TRBV5-6; a possible D gene is TRBD1 (5 bases). The V end was cut by 0 bases, the J end by 4 bases, with 10 bases between. The CDR3 consists of 14 residues. Germline V gene sequence: CDR1 SGHDT, CDR2 YYEEEE. CDR3 region: CASSLGVRAETQYF. In nucleotides, the CDR3 is TGTGCCAGCAGCTTGGGGGTCAGGGCAGAGACCCAGTACTTC.

The chain employs TRBV5-8 and TRBJ2-1; 9 positions match TRBD2. The CDR3 contains 15 residues. V trimming: 1 base; J trimming: 7 bases; junction bases outside the gene matches: 6. Per germline, CDR1 SGHTS and CDR2 YDEGEE. The CDR3 region is CASSLMLAGVNEQFF. The CDR3 DNA sequence: TGTGCCAGCAGCTTGATGTTAGCGGGAGTAAATGAGCAGTTCTTC.

V gene TRBV5-1 combines with J gene TRBJ2-3; 10 bases align to TRBD2. The germline gives CDR1 SGHRS, CDR2 YFSETQ. This CDR3 region has 17 residues. The V gene end was trimmed by 2 bases and the J gene end by 4 bases; junction bases not matched to a gene: 10. DNA for the CDR3: TGCGCCAGCAGCTTAGGACTAGCGGTACCCTTCTCAGATACGCAGTATTTT. Protein product: CASSLGLAVPFSDTQYF.